This T cell receptor (beta chain) comes out of a study of PD-1 blockade in classical Hodgkin lymphoma. Overall study results and limits: Compared with baseline, CD4+ but not CD8+ TCR diversity had risen significantly by C4D1. Reasons behind the repertoire differences stay unclear, perhaps disease activity or earlier therapy. Newly diagnosed patients and complete responders had comparable diversity at baseline.

This clone showed up just once. Its antigen is unknown. Documented time point: cycle 4 day 1 (C4D1), after less than 7 weeks of nivolumab. Each of the patients experienced relapse following autologous stem cell transplantation, and their brentuximab vedotin exposure differed. The CD4+ T cells used were purified from thawed PBMCs through magnetic negative selection. Patients' outcomes at their best amounted to complete response, partial response or progressive disease. The germline V gene has CDR1 SGHTA and CDR2 FQGNSA. The CDR3 spans 15 residues. Trimming cost V 2 bases and J 2 bases, with 10 bases left between them. Sequencing was performed with immunoSEQ multiplex PCR; in TCRdb, only in-frame clones are kept and a portion is missing. The table lists about 18,000 clones, just over 70% of them singletons.

The rearrangement links TRBV7-2 to TRBJ2-1; D could derive from TRBD1 or TRBD2 (6 bases each). The starting material was CD4+ T cells from blood, obtained before the fourth cycle of nivolumab. The sequence was obtained from a human donor with classical Hodgkin lymphoma. In nucleotides, the CDR3 is TGTGCCAGCAGCTTAATGGGGGGCGCCTACAATGAGCAGTTCTTC. Its translation: CASSLMGGAYNEQFF.